One sample yielded the 26 T cell receptor beta chains listed below, sequenced in a study of blood T cells in healthy people across ages. Then a second PCR, running roughly 7 to 11 cycles, was carried out with a sample-barcoded 5' primer and a J-beta primer mix. TCRdb recomputed calls from the 5' RACE reads with MiXCR, one row per CDR3 protein. The repertoire holds 700,000 to 1,000,000 distinct CDR3 sequences, around two fifths seen once, with roughly a fifth in the top ten. The sample taken for sequencing was blood. The receptors come from a man aged 55-75 years in good health.

The rearrangement uses TRBV20-1 and TRBJ1-5, with a tentative D call TRBD1 (5 bases). Germline CDR1 DFQATT, CDR2 SNEGSKA (reference sequence). The ends were cut back, 1 base at V and 4 bases at J, with 17 bases in the middle. This CDR3 has 16 amino acids. This CDR3 is CSARVQGPYLNQPQHF. DNA of the CDR3: TGCAGTGCTAGAGTCCAGGGACCCTACCTAAATCAGCCCCAGCATTTT.

This clonotype turned up a few times. The genes are TRBV7-2 and TRBJ2-1; D gene uncertain. V shed 2 bases and J shed 6 bases, with 14 bases lying between them. Germline V gives CDR1 SGHTA, CDR2 FQGNSA. The CDR3 covers 15 residues. CDR3 region: CASSLLRNSGNEQFF. The CDR3 DNA sequence: TGTGCCAGCAGCTTACTTCGCAATTCTGGCAATGAGCAGTTCTTC.

A word on this clonotype: One end of the junction varies from germline; a read error may be responsible. Here the CDR3 reads CASSQLVGTGTQYF. CDR3 sequence (DNA): TGCGCCAGCAGCCAACTCGTAGGCACAGGTACGCAGTATTTT. The chain carries TRBV4-3 and TRBJ2-3; TRBD1 might be the D (5 bases). The CDR3 has 14 amino acids. Germline CDR1 is LGHNA and CDR2 is YSLEER.

V and J are TRBV6-1 and TRBJ1-4; 10 positions match TRBD1. J was trimmed by 5 bases and V by 3 bases; bases with no gene match: 3. The CDR3 is made up of 15 amino acids. Per the germline V gene, CDR1 is MNHNS and CDR2 is SASEGT. CDR3 in DNA: TGTGCCAGCAGTGACCGGACAGGGGGGAATGAAAAACTGTTTTTT. Protein sequence: CASSDRTGGNEKLFF.

This clonotype was seen only a few times. The CDR3 DNA sequence: TGTGCCAGCAGCCAAGTCGGGGGTCGCGAGCAGTACTTC. This sequence encodes CASSQVGGREQYF. The V gene is TRBV14, the J gene TRBJ2-7; tentative D call: TRBD2 (6 bases). The CDR3 length is 13 residues. V was clipped by 1 base and J by 6 bases, with 10 bases between them. Germline V CDR1 and CDR2: SGHDN, FVKESK. The entire variable domain, with the rest obtained from reference TRBV14 and TRBJ2-7, is as follows: EAGVTQFPSHSVIEKGQTVTLRCDPISGHDNLYWYRRVMGKEIKFLLHFVKESKQDESGMPNNRFLAERTGGTYSTLKVQPAELEDSGVYFCASSQVGGREQYFGPGTRLTVT.

This clonotype was counted a few times. This chain connects TRBV7-6 to TRBJ2-1, with D perhaps TRBD1 or TRBD2 (5 bases each). The V end was cut by 3 bases, the J end by 5 bases, with 14 bases between. The CDR3 length is 15 residues. Germline values: CDR1 SGHVS, CDR2 FNYEAQ. CDR3 protein: CASSFPGRGNNEQFF. In DNA form, the CDR3 reads TGTGCCAGCAGCTTTCCGGGGCGCGGTAACAATGAGCAGTTCTTC.

This clonotype was counted only a few times. The J gene is TRBJ2-4, the V gene TRBV12-3 or TRBV12-4; perhaps TRBD2 as D (6 bases). The CDR3 covers 14 residues. The V gene lost 5 bases and the J gene lost 3 bases, with 11 bases spanning the gap. CDR3 DNA sequence: TGTGCCAGCAGTCCGCGGGACGGCAAAAACATTCAGTACTTC. It yields the protein CASSPRDGKNIQYF.

The V call is TRBV4-2, the J call TRBJ2-1; TRBD2 aligns across 13 bases. The CDR3 has 18 amino acids. The ends lost 4 bases at V and 0 bases at J; junction bases unmatched: 6. The germline gives CDR1 LGHNA, CDR2 YNFKEQ. CDR3 protein: CASSPRLAGGSSYNEQFF. CDR3 DNA sequence: TGTGCCAGCAGCCCCCGACTAGCGGGGGGCAGCTCCTACAATGAGCAGTTCTTC.

The chain employs TRBV11-1 and TRBJ2-2; either TRBD1 or TRBD2 may fit D (6 bases each). The CDR3 consists of 16 residues. Trimming shortened V by 3 bases and J by 3 bases, and 14 bases separated the two germline ends. CDR1 and CDR2 from the germline V gene are SGHAT and FQDESV (reference sequence). The CDR3 region is CASSLVRGPDTGELFF. The CDR3 nucleotides read TGTGCCAGCAGCTTGGTTCGGGGGCCGGACACCGGGGAGCTGTTTTTT. The entire variable domain, with the rest obtained from reference TRBV11-1 and TRBJ2-2, is as follows: EAEVAQSPRYKITEKSQAVAFWCDPISGHATLYWYRQILGQGPELLVQFQDESVVDDSQLPKDRFSAERLKGVDSTLKIQPAELGDSAMYLCASSLVRGPDTGELFFGEGSRLTVL.

The V gene is TRBV7-9, the J gene TRBJ1-2; weak D call: TRBD1 (5 bases). CDR1 is SEHNR and CDR2 is FQNEAQ in the germline V gene (reference sequence). Between the trimmed V and J ends, which lost 6 bases and 5 bases, there was a span of 13 bases. The CDR3 totals 13 residues. The CDR3 region is CASRGDNGYGYTF. CDR3 in DNA: TGTGCCAGCAGGGGGGATAACGGTTATGGCTACACCTTC.

The chain combines TRBV27 with TRBJ1-2; tentative D call: TRBD1 (5 bases). The V end lost 4 bases, the J end lost 1 base, and 10 bases lay between the germline ends. Germline CDR1 reads MNHEY; CDR2 reads SMNVEV (reference sequence). The CDR3 is 14 residues long. CDR3 loop: CASSSFDSNYGYTF. CDR3 DNA: TGTGCCAGCAGTTCTTTTGACAGTAACTATGGCTACACCTTC.

This clonotype was recorded at least ten times. The CDR3 DNA reads TGCAGTGCCCCTGGACGGAACTCCTACGAGCAGTACTTC. Protein sequence: CSAPGRNSYEQYF. The rearrangement joins TRBV20-1 to TRBJ2-7; D is unclear. V dropped 6 bases and J dropped 0 bases, with 12 bases sitting between them. This CDR3 has 13 amino acids. The V gene's germline CDR1 is DFQATT and CDR2 SNEGSKA (reference sequence).

V gene TRBV6-2 or TRBV6-3 combines with J gene TRBJ2-3, with a possible D match to TRBD2 (6 bases). Deletions cut 6 bases from V and 2 bases from J, with 15 bases between. The CDR3 has 15 amino acids. From germline, CDR1 is MNHEY and CDR2 SVGEGT. CDR3 bases: TGTGCCAGCAGCCCCGCTCGGGACTTCACAGATACGCAGTATTTT. This gives the protein CASSPARDFTDTQYF.

This clonotype appeared a single time. V is TRBV6-1 and J is TRBJ1-6; tentatively, D is TRBD1 (6 bases). CDR1 is MNHNS and CDR2 is SASEGT in the germline V gene. The germline V and J ends were trimmed by 1 base and 8 bases, with 9 bases remaining between them. The CDR3 is 14 amino acids. Here the CDR3 reads CASSEGGQYSPLHF. As DNA, the CDR3 is TGTGCCAGCAGTGAAGGCGGACAGTATTCACCCCTCCACTTT.

There are many counts of this clonotype. The chain has TRBV6-5 and TRBJ2-5; D may correspond to TRBD1 or TRBD2 (6 bases each). Germline assignment: CDR1 MNHEY and CDR2 SVGAGI. The V end was cut by 4 bases, the J end by 5 bases, with 17 bases between. The CDR3 consists of 15 residues. This CDR3 is CASSSSGGPGETQYF. Written as DNA, the CDR3 is TGTGCCAGCAGTTCTTCTGGGGGGCCGGGTGAGACCCAGTACTTC.

This sequence joins TRBV7-8 and TRBJ2-6, with D hard to call. The germline gives CDR1 SGHVS, CDR2 FQNEAQ. The CDR3 length is 13 residues. V was cut by 10 bases and J by 5 bases, with 12 bases left in between. CDR3 bases: TGTGCCATCTTAGACGCCCGGGCCAACGTCCTGACTTTC. Amino acid sequence: CAILDARANVLTF.

This rearrangement joins TRBV20-1 to TRBJ2-5; 9 bases align to TRBD1. The CDR3 is 14 residues long. Germline CDR1 and CDR2: DFQATT and SNEGSKA (reference sequence). Unmatched junction bases numbered 7, after V lost 4 bases and J lost 4 bases. The CDR3 DNA follows: TGCAGTGCTAACAGACAGGGGGTCGGAGAGACCCAGTACTTC. It translates to CSANRQGVGETQYF.

V and J are TRBV9 and TRBJ2-7; TRBD2 aligns across 8 bases. Gene TRBJ2-5 matches the end of the DNA better, so the J call may be wrong. Germline assignment: CDR1 SGDLS and CDR2 YYNGEE. The CDR3 loop spans 15 amino acids. Here the CDR3 reads CASSVQGGGLETQYF. The CDR3 region has the DNA TGTGCCAGCAGCGTACAGGGCGGGGGGTTGGAGACCCAGTACTTC.

This clonotype came up a few times. The CDR3 spells CASSLEGQGMETQYF. The DNA for the CDR3 is TGCGCCAGCAGCTTGGAAGGACAGGGGATGGAGACCCAGTACTTC. The chain uses TRBV5-1 and TRBJ2-5; TRBD1 matches at 9 bases. The CDR3 contains 15 residues. Germline V gene lookup returns CDR1 SGHRS and CDR2 YFSETQ. The ends lost 0 bases at V and 5 bases at J; junction bases unmatched: 5.

This clonotype has a single count. This chain links TRBV9 with TRBJ2-5, with TRBD2 matching 13 bases. This CDR3 contains 16 residues. Looked up from germline, CDR1 is SGDLS and CDR2 is YYNGEE. With V trimmed by 0 bases and J by 3 bases, 2 bases remained unmatched. CDR3 sequence: CASSVGGTSGKETQYF. CDR3 coding DNA: TGTGCCAGCAGCGTAGGGGGGACTAGCGGGAAAGAGACCCAGTACTTC.

The chain joins TRBV7-2 to TRBJ2-5, with a weak D call TRBD1 (5 bases). Germline loops: CDR1 SGHTA, CDR2 FQGNSA. Trimming cost V 5 bases and J 4 bases, with 14 bases left between them. This CDR3 has 14 amino acids. CDR3 sequence: CASSLSRTIETQYF. The CDR3 DNA is TGTGCCAGCAGCCTATCCAGGACAATAGAGACCCAGTACTTC. Supplemented by reference TRBV7-2 and TRBJ2-5, the full variable domain reads GAGVSQSPSNKVTEKGKDVELRCDPISGHTALYWYRQSLGQGLEFLIYFQGNSAPDKSGLPSDRFSAERTGGSVSTLTIQRTQQEDSAVYLCASSLSRTIETQYFGPGTRLLVL.

CDR3 nucleotides: TGTGCCAGCAGCCAGCCACAGGGTCGGGACAATGAGCAGTTCTTC. Translation gives CASSQPQGRDNEQFF. The V gene is TRBV3-1, the J gene TRBJ2-1; TRBD1 might be the D (6 bases). Germline V gene data show CDR1 as LGHDT and CDR2 as YNNKEL (reference sequence). The CDR3 is made up of 15 amino acids. Trimming left V 3 bases short and J 5 bases short, with 14 bases between.

The CDR3 is CASSPVKGTTEAFF. The CDR3 DNA reads TGTGCCAGCAGTCCAGTCAAAGGGACCACTGAAGCTTTCTTT. The chain combines TRBV27 with TRBJ1-1; weak D call: TRBD1 (5 bases). The germline V gene has CDR1 MNHEY and CDR2 SMNVEV (reference sequence). This CDR3 is built from 14 residues. The germline V and J ends were trimmed by 5 bases and 4 bases, with 14 bases remaining between them.

The rearrangement uses TRBV2 and TRBJ1-5; 7 bases fit TRBD1. V gave up 6 bases and J gave up 6 bases; unmatched junction bases: 8. The CDR3 length is 14 residues. Looked up from germline, CDR1 is SNHLY and CDR2 is FYNNEI. DNA for the CDR3: TGTGCCAGCAGCGAACACCGGGACAGTCAGCCCCAGCATTTT. This sequence encodes CASSEHRDSQPQHF.

The chain employs TRBV3-1 and TRBJ2-3; possibly TRBD1 for D (6 bases). CDR3 length: 15 amino acids. Trimming stripped 3 bases from V and 1 base from J, with 11 bases between. Per the germline V gene, CDR1 is LGHDT and CDR2 is YNNKEL (reference sequence). The DNA of the CDR3 is TGTGCCAGCAGCCAGGCAAGACAGGGCACAGATACGCAGTATTTT. Translated: CASSQARQGTDTQYF.

J is TRBJ2-1 and V is TRBV27; D is tentatively TRBD1 or TRBD2 (7 bases each). The V end was cut by 7 bases, the J end by 7 bases, with 14 bases between. CDR3 size: 13 residues. Per germline, CDR1 MNHEY and CDR2 SMNVEV (reference sequence). Here the CDR3 reads CASNQGGLNEQFF. In DNA, the CDR3 is TGTGCCAGCAACCAGGGGGGGCTTAATGAGCAGTTCTTC.